This T cell receptor beta chain was sequenced in a study of immune cell composition in non-small cell lung cancer. General observations from the study: Squamous carcinomas (approximately 80%) more often had tumour-associated clones >0.5% than adenocarcinomas (around 35%). TIL tumour reactivity correlated with maximal tumour-associated clone frequency in adenocarcinoma.

Of note for this clone: Its antigen is not identified.

Germline V CDR1 and CDR2: MDHEN, SYDVKM. Unmatched junction bases numbered 10, after V lost 4 bases and J lost 5 bases. The CDR3 spans 16 residues. Produced via immunoSEQ multiplex PCR; TCRdb's table is partial and in-frame only. The sample includes approximately 13,000 clones, 81% seen only once; the top ten take 11%. Frozen unsorted single-cell suspensions supplied the genomic DNA. This receptor was identified in a human donor with non-small cell lung cancer. Sequencing was done on a sample of lung tumor tissue. The genes are TRBV28 and TRBJ2-7, with 11 bases that match TRBD2. The CDR3 sequence: CASSSYPTSGKNEQYF. CDR3 in DNA: TGTGCCAGCAGTTCCTACCCGACTAGCGGGAAAAACGAGCAGTACTTC.